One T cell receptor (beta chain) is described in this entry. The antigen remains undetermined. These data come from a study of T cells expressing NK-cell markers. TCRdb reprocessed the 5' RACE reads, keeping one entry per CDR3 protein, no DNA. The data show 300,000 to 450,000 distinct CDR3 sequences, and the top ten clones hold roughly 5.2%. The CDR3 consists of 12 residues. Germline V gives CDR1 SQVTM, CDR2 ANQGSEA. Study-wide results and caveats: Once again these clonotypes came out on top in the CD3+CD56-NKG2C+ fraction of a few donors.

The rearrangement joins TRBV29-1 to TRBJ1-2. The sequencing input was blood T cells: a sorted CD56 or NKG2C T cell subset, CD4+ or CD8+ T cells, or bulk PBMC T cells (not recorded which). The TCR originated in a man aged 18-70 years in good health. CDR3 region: CSAFFGVDGYTF.